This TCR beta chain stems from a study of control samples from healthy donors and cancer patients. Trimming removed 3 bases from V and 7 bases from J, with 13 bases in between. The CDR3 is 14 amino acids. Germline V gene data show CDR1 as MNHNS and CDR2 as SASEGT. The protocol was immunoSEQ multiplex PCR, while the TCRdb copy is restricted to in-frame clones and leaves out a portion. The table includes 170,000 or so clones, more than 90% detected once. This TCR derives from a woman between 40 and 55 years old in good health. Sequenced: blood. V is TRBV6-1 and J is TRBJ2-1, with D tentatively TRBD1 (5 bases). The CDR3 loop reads CASSEQGKGNEQFF. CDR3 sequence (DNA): TGTGCCAGCAGTGAGCAGGGTAAAGGGAATGAGCAGTTCTTC.